The clone carrying this TCR beta chain was seen just once. Antigen specificity is unknown. V gave up 7 bases and J gave up 4 bases; unmatched junction bases: 6. The CDR3 runs to 13 residues. CDR1 and CDR2 (germline): SNHLY, FYNNEI. The PCR was carried out with 60 Vbeta primers and 13 Jbeta primers. Assay: immunoSEQ multiplex PCR; the TCRdb copy retains only in-frame clones and omits some. The table has some 100,000 clones, about 70% seen once. These data are taken from a study of cytomegalovirus exposure and HLA in healthy donors. Notes on the study in general: Researchers had no immune exposure information except CMV serostatus available. In a later analysis, a missense DCLRE1C variant was linked to TCR beta V- and J-gene trimming. According to the study, 150 to 200 TCR beta chains were cytomegalovirus-associated. Later, an analysis showed that TCR beta chains associated with HLA were more clonally expanded than others that were equally common.

Input material: PBMCs. The V gene is TRBV2, the J gene TRBJ2-7, with 8 bases matching TRBD2. The TCR comes from a woman aged 18-29 years in good health and CMV-seropositive. CDR3 DNA: TGTGCCAGCACCACGGGGGGGCCTTACGAGCAGTACTTC. It codes for CASTTGGPYEQYF.